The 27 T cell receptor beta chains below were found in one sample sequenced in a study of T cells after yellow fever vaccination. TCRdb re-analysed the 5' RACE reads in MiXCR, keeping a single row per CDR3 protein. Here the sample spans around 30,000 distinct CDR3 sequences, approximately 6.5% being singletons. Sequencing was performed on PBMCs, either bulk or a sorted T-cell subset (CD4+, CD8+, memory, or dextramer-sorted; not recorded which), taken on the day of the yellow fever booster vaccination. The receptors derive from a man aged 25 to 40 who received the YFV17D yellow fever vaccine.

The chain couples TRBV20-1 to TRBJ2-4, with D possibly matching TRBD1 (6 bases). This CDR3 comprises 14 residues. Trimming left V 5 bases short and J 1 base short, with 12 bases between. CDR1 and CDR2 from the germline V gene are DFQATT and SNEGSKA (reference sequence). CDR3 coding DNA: TGCAGTGCTGGCACACAGGGTGCCAAAAACATTCAGTACTTC. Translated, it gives CSAGTQGAKNIQYF.

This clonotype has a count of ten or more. CDR3 amino acids: CSASSRNEGTGELFF. DNA of the CDR3: TGCAGTGCGTCAAGTCGCAATGAAGGAACCGGGGAGCTGTTTTTT. The V gene is TRBV20-1, the J gene TRBJ2-2; no firm D call. V was cut by 6 bases and J by 5 bases, with 19 bases left in between. CDR3 length equals 15 residues. In germline, CDR1 is DFQATT, CDR2 SNEGSKA (reference sequence).

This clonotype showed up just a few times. CDR3 region: CSAPSDGETQYF. DNA of the CDR3: TGCAGTGCCCCCAGTGATGGGGAGACCCAGTACTTC. The chain recombines TRBV20-1 with TRBJ2-5, with D unresolved. Germline V lookup: CDR1 DFQATT, CDR2 SNEGSKA (reference sequence). V lost 6 bases, J lost 5 bases, and 13 bases lay in between. This CDR3 region has 12 residues.

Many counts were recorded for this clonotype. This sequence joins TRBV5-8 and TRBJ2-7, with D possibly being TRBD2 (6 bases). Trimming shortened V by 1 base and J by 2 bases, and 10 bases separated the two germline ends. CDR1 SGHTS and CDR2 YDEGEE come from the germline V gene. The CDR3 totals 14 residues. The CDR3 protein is CASSLWGDAYEQYF. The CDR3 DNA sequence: TGTGCCAGCAGCTTGTGGGGGGATGCCTACGAGCAGTACTTC.

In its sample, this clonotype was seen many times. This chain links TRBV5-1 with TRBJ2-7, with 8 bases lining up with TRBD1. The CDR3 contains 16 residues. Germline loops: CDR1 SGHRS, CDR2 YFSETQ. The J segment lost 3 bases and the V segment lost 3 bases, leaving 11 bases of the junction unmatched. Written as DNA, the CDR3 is TGCGCCAGCAGCTCCCCAAGACAGGGGTTTGGCTACGAGCAGTACTTC. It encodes CASSSPRQGFGYEQYF. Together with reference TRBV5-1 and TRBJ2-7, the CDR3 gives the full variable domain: KAGVTQTPRYLIKTRGQQVTLSCSPISGHRSVSWYQQTPGQGLQFLFEYFSETQRNKGNFPGRFSGRQFSNSRSEMNVSTLELGDSALYLCASSSPRQGFGYEQYFGPGTRLTVT.

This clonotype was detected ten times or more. The CDR3 here is CASSDPPRLAKNIQYF. The DNA for the CDR3 is TGTGCCAGCAGCGACCCTCCTCGACTAGCCAAAAACATTCAGTACTTC. The chain links TRBV6-2 or TRBV6-3 to TRBJ2-4, with unresolved D. The CDR3 length is 16 residues. The germline V gene encodes CDR1 MNHEY and CDR2 SVGEGT. The V and J ends lost 6 bases and 0 bases respectively, with 15 bases between them.

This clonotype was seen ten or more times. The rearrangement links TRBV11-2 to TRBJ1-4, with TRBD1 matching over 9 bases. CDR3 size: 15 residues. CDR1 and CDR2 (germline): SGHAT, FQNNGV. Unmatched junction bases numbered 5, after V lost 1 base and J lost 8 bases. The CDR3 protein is CASSLGGTGYEKLFF. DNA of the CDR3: TGTGCCAGCAGCTTAGGGGGGACAGGGTACGAAAAACTGTTTTTT.

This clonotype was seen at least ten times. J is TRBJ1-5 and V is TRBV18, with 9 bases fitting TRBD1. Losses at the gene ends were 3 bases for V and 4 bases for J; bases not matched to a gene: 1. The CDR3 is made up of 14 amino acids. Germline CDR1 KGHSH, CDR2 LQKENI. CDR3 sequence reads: CASSPGQGNQPQHF. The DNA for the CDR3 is TGTGCCAGCTCACCGGGACAGGGTAATCAGCCCCAGCATTTT.

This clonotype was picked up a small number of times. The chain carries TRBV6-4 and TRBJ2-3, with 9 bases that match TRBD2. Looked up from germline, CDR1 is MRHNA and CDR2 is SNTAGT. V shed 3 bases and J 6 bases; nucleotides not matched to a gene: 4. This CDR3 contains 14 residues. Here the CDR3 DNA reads TGTGCCAGCAGTGAGGCGGGAGGGCTTGATACGCAGTATTTT. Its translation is CASSEAGGLDTQYF.

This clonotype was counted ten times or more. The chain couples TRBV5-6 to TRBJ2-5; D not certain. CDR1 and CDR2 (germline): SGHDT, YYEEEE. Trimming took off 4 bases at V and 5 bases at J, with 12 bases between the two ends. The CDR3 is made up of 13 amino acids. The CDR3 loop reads CASSPSNGETQYF. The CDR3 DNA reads TGTGCCAGCAGCCCGTCTAATGGGGAGACCCAGTACTTC.

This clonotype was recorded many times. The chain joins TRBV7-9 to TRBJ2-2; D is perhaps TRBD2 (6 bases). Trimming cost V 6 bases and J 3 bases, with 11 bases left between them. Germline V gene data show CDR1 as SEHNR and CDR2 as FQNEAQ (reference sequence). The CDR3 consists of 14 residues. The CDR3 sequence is CASSIPSDTGELFF. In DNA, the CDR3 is TGTGCCAGCAGTATCCCTAGCGACACCGGGGAGCTGTTTTTT.

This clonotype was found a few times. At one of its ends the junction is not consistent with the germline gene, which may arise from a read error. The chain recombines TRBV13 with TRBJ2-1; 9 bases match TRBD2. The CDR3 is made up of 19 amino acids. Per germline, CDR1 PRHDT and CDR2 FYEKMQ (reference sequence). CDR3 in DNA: TGTACCAGCTGTTTAGAACTAGCGGGCTTGGGGGACCTTTACAATGAGCAGTTCTTC. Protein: CTSCLELAGLGDLYNEQFF.

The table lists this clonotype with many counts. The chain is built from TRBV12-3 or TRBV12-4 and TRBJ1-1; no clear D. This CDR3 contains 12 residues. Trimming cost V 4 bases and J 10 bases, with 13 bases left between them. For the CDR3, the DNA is TGTGCCAGCAGTTCCCAAGACATTGTAGCTTTCTTT. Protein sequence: CASSSQDIVAFF.

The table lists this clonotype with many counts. The CDR3: CATSRELLPGTGVYRSYNEQFF. CDR3 sequence (DNA): TGTGCCACCAGCAGAGAGCTCCTCCCTGGGACAGGGGTTTATCGGTCCTACAATGAGCAGTTCTTC. The chain carries TRBV15 and TRBJ2-1; 10 bases line up with TRBD1. The trim removed 0 bases at V and 1 base at J, leaving 18 bases unmatched. The CDR3 is 22 amino acids. From germline, CDR1 is LNHNV and CDR2 YYDKDF (reference sequence).

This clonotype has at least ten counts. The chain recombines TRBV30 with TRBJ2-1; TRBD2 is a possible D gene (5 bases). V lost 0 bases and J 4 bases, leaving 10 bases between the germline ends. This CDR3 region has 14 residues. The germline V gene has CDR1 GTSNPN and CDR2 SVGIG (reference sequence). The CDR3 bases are TGTGCCTGGAGTGTACTGACTAAGTACAATGAGCAGTTCTTC. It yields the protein CAWSVLTKYNEQFF.

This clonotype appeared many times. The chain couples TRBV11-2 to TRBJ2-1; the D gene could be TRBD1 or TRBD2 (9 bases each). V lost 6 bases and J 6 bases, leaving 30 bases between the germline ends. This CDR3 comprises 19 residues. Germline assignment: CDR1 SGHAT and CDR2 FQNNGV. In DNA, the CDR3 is TGTGCCAGCAGACCGAAGGGACAGGGAAGGCGGGAGGGCGTCAATGAGCAGTTCTTC. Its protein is CASRPKGQGRREGVNEQFF.

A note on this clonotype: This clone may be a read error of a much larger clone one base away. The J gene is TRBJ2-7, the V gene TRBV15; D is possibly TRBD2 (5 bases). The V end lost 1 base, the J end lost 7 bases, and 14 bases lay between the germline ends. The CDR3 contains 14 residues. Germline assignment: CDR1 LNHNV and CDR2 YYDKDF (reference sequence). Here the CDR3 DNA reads TGTGCCACCAGCAGAGCTAGCAGCTTTGTGGAGCAGTACTTC. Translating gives CATSRASSFVEQYF.

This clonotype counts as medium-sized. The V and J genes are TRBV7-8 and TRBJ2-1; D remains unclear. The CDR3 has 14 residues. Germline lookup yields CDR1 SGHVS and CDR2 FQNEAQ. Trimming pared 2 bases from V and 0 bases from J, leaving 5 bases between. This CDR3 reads CASSLSSSYNEQFF. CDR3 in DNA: TGTGCCAGCAGCTTAAGTAGCTCCTACAATGAGCAGTTCTTC.

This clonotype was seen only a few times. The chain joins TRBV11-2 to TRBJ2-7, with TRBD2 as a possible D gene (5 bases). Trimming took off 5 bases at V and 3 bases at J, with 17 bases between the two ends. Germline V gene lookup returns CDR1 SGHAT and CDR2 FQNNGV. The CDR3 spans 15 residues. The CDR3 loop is CASSPGELMDYEQYF. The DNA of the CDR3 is TGTGCCAGCAGCCCTGGGGAGCTAATGGACTACGAGCAGTACTTC.

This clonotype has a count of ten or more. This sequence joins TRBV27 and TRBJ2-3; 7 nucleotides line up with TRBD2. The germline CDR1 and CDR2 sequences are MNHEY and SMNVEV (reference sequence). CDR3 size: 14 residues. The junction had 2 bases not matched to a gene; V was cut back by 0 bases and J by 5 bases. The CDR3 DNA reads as TGTGCCAGCAGTTTATCCGAGCGGGGAGATACGCAGTATTTT. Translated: CASSLSERGDTQYF.

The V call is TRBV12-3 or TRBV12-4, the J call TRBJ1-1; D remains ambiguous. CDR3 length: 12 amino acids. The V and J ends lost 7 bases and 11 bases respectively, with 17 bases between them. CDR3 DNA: TGTGCCAGCACTCATTCGAGGCGACGGGCTTTCTTT. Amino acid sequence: CASTHSRRRAFF.

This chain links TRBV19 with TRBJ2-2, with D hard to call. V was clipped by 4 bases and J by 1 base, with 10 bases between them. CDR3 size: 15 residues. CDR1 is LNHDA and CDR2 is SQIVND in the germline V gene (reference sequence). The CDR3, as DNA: TGTGCCAGTAGTAGACCAGACATGAACACCGGGGAGCTGTTTTTT. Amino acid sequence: CASSRPDMNTGELFF.

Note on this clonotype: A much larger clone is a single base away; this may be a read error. The CDR3 DNA follows: TGTGCCAGCGTTTATGGGGAGTCTAGCGCCACAGATACGCAGTATTTT. It codes for CASVYGESSATDTQYF. The chain carries TRBV2 and TRBJ2-3, with a weak D call TRBD2 (6 bases). V was pared by 8 bases and J by 2 bases, with 20 bases between. Germline V gene lookup returns CDR1 SNHLY and CDR2 FYNNEI. The length of the CDR3 is 16 residues.

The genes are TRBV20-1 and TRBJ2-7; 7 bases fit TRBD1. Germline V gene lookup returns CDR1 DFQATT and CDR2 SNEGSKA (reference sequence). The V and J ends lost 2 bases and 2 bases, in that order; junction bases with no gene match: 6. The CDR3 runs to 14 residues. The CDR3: CSARSRQGTYEQYF. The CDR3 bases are TGCAGTGCTAGATCCCGACAGGGAACCTACGAGCAGTACTTC.

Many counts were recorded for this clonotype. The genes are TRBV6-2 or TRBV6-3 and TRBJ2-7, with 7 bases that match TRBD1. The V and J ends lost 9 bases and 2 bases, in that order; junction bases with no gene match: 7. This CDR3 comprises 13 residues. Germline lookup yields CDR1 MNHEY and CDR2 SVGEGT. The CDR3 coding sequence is TGTGCCAGTAGGGACAGTGGCACCTACGAGCAGTACTTC. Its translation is CASRDSGTYEQYF.

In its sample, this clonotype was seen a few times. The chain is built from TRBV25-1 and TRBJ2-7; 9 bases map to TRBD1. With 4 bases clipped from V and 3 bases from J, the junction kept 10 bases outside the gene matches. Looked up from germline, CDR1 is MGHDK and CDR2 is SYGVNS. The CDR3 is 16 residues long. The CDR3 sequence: CASSGNRDRENYEQYF. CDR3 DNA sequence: TGTGCCAGCAGTGGGAACCGGGACAGGGAAAACTACGAGCAGTACTTC.

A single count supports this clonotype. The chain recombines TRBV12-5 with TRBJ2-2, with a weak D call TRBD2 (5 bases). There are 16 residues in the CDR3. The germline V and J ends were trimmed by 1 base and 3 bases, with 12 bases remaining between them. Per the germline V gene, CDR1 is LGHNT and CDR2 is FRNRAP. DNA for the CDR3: TGTGCTAGTGGTTTGGGGACTGAAACTTACACCGGGGAGCTGTTTTTT. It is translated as CASGLGTETYTGELFF.